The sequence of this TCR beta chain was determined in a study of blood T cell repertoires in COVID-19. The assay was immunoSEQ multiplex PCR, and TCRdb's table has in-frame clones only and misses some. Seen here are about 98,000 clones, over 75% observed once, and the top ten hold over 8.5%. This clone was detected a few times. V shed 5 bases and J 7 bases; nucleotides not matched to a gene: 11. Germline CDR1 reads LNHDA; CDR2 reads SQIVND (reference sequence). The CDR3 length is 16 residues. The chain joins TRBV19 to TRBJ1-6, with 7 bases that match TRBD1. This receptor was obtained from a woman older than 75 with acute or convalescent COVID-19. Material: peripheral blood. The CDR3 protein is CASSQPRGQTNSPLHF. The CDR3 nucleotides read TGTGCCAGTAGTCAGCCCAGGGGACAGACAAATTCACCCCTCCACTTT.